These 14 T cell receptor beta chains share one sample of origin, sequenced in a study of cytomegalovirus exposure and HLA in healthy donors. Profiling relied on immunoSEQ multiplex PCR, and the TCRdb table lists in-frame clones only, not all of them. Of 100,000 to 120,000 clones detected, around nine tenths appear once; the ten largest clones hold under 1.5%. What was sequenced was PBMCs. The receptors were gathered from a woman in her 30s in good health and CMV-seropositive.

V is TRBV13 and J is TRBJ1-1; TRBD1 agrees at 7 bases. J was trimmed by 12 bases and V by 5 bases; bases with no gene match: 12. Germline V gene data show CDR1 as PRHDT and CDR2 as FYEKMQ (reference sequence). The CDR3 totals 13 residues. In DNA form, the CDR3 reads TGTGCCAGCAGCAACAGGGGTTTGCCTACGTCTTTCTTT. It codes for CASSNRGLPTSFF.

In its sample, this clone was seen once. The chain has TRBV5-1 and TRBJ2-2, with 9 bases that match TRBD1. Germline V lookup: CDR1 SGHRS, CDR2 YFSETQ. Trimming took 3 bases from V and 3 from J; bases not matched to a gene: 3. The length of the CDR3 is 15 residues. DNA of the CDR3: TGCGCCAGCAGCTCCGGACAGGGGTACACCGGGGAGCTGTTTTTT. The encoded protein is CASSSGQGYTGELFF.

CDR3 region: CASSTGQGQWDEQYF. The CDR3 DNA reads as TGTGCCAGCAGCACTGGACAGGGCCAGTGGGACGAGCAGTACTTC. The chain couples TRBV5-4 to TRBJ2-7; TRBD1 agrees at 8 bases. V gave up 4 bases and J gave up 5 bases; unmatched junction bases: 11. Per the germline V gene, CDR1 is SGHNT and CDR2 is YYREEE (reference sequence). The CDR3 totals 15 residues.

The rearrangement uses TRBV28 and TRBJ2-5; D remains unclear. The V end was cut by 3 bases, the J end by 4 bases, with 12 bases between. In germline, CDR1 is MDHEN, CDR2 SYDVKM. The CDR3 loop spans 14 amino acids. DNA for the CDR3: TGTGCCAGCAGTTTTTTTCAGGAAACAGAGACCCAGTACTTC. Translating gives CASSFFQETETQYF.

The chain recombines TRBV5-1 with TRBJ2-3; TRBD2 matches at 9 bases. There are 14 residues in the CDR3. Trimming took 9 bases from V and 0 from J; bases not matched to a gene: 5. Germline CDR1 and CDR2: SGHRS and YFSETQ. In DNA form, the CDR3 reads TGCGCCAACTCACTAGCGGGTAGCACAGATACGCAGTATTTT. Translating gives CANSLAGSTDTQYF.

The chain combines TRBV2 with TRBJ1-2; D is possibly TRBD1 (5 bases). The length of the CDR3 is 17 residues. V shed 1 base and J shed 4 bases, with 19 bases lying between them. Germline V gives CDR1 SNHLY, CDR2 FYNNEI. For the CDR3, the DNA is TGTGCCAGCAGTGAAGGAGGAGGGCAGGGCCTCACCTATGGCTACACCTTC. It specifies CASSEGGGQGLTYGYTF.

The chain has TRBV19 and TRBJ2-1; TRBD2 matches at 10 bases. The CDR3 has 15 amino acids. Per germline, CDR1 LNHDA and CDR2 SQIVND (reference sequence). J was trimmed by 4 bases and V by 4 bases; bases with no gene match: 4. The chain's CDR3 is CASSTWTSGYNEQFF. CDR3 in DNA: TGTGCCAGTAGTACCTGGACTAGCGGATACAATGAGCAGTTCTTC.

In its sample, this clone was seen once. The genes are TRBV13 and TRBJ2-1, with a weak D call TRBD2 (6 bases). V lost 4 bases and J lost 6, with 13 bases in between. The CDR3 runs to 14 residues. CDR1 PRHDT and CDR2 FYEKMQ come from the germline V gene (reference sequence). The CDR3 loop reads CASSYRDSTNEQFF. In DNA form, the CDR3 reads TGTGCCAGCAGCTACCGGGACTCGACCAATGAGCAGTTCTTC.

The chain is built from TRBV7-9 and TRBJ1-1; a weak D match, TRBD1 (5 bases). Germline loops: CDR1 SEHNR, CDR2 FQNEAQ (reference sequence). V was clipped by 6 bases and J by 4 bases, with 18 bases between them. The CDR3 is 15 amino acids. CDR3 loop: CASRPPTGRLTEAFF. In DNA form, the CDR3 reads TGTGCCAGCAGGCCCCCCACAGGTCGTCTCACTGAAGCTTTCTTT.

CDR3 sequence: CASGKTSGSYNEQFF. The CDR3 DNA reads TGCGCCAGCGGAAAAACTAGCGGGAGCTACAATGAGCAGTTCTTC. The genes are TRBV10-2 and TRBJ2-1; TRBD2 matches 11 bases. CDR3 length equals 15 residues. V was pared by 8 bases and J by 3 bases, with 6 bases of the junction left unmatched. Germline-derived CDR1 and CDR2 are WSHSY and SAAADI.

The CDR3 nucleotides read TGTGCCAGCAGCCCGAGGAGACGCGTGTTGGGTCGCGATACGCAGTATTTT. Protein product: CASSPRRRVLGRDTQYF. The chain uses TRBV28 and TRBJ2-3; D is unclear. CDR1 and CDR2 from the germline V gene are MDHEN and SYDVKM. This CDR3 has 17 amino acids. V shed 6 bases and J shed 6 bases, with 25 bases lying between them.

The DNA for the CDR3 is TGCGCCAGCAGCCGCGGACCGGGACAGGGTAGGGGGACTGAAGCTTTCTTT. Protein sequence: CASSRGPGQGRGTEAFF. The V call is TRBV5-1, the J call TRBJ1-1; 9 bases are a match to TRBD1. V shed 4 bases and J 5 bases; nucleotides not matched to a gene: 15. The germline CDR1 and CDR2 sequences are SGHRS and YFSETQ. This CDR3 region has 17 residues.

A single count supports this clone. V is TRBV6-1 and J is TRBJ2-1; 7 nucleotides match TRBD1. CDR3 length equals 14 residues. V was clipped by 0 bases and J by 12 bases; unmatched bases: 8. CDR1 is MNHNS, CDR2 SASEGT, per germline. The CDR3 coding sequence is TGTGCCAGCAGTGAAGCGACAGGGCTCCACGCGCAGTTCTTC. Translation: CASSEATGLHAQFF.

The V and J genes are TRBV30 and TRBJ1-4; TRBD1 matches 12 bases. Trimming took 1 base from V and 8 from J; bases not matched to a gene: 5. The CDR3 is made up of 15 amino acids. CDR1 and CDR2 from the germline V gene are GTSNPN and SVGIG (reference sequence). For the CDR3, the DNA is TGTGCCTGGAGTGACGGGACAGGGGGCCTAGAAAAACTGTTTTTT. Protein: CAWSDGTGGLEKLFF. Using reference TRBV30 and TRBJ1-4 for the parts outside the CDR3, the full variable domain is SQTIHQWPATLVQPVGSPLSLECTVEGTSNPNLYWYRQAAGRGLQLLFYSVGIGQISSEVPQNLSASRPQDRQFILSSKKLLLSDSGFYLCAWSDGTGGLEKLFFGSGTQLSVL.